Listed below are T cell receptor beta chains from one sample, sequenced in a study of cytomegalovirus exposure and HLA in healthy donors. Repertoires were generated with immunoSEQ multiplex PCR, while TCRdb's copy carries only in-frame clones and drops some. The repertoire has some 110,000 clones, around 86% of them found once; the top ten carry 6.9%. Source material: PBMCs. The receptor source for this set is a man aged 25 to 45 in good health and CMV-seropositive. CDR3s include the opening cysteine and the closing phenylalanine or tryptophan. D genes are given only for firm matches. Size tells how often a clone was seen (once, few, many) or the class of an expanded clone, and some rows leave it out.

J gene,clone size,V gene,D gene,CDR3 protein,CDR3 DNA
TRBJ2-7,once,TRBV7-2,TRBD2,CASSPGLAGGEQYF,TGTGCCAGCAGCCCGGGACTAGCGGGGGGGGAGCAGTACTTC
TRBJ2-2,few,TRBV5-1,TRBD2,CASQRTSGIGELFF,TGCGCCAGCCAAAGGACTAGCGGGATCGGGGAGCTGTTTTTT
TRBJ2-5,-,TRBV9,-,CASSVDQRAETQYF,TGTGCCAGCAGCGTAGATCAGCGGGCAGAGACCCAGTACTTC
TRBJ1-2,once,TRBV6-5,-,CASSSSRIRGYTF,TGTGCCAGCAGTTCGTCTAGGATTCGAGGCTACACCTTC
TRBJ1-6,-,TRBV28,TRBD1,CASSLGTAHSYNSPLHF,TGTGCCAGCAGTTTAGGGACAGCACACTCCTATAATTCACCCCTCCACTTT
TRBJ1-3,-,TRBV2,-,CASSGGGVSSGNTIYF,TGTGCCAGCAGTGGAGGAGGGGTCAGCTCTGGAAACACCATATATTTT
TRBJ2-3,-,TRBV19,TRBD2,CASNPALAADTQYF,TGTGCCAGTAACCCCGCCCTAGCGGCAGATACGCAGTATTTT
TRBJ2-5,-,TRBV6-1,-,CCLASQETQYF,TGTTGTCTAGCGAGTCAAGAGACCCAGTACTTC
TRBJ2-7,-,TRBV7-8,TRBD2,CASGGTSLYEQYF,TGTGCCAGCGGAGGGACTAGCTTGTACGAGCAGTACTTC
TRBJ2-3,-,TRBV7-9,-,CASSLSMGLGTRTDTQYF,TGTGCCAGCAGCTTAAGTATGGGACTGGGAACTCGCACAGATACGCAGTATTTT
TRBJ2-6,-,TRBV28,-,CASSSSTSGGTSGANVLTF,-
TRBJ2-7,-,TRBV5-4,TRBD2,CASSLRGGRYEQYF,TGTGCCAGCAGCTTGCGGGGGGGCCGTTACGAGCAGTACTTC
TRBJ2-2,-,TRBV5-6,-,CASSLARGRVGELFF,TGTGCCAGCAGCTTGGCCAGGGGCCGGGTCGGGGAGCTGTTTTTT
TRBJ2-6,-,TRBV7-2,TRBD2,CASPGAGGSSGANVLTF,TGTGCCAGCCCCGGGGCGGGGGGAAGCTCTGGGGCCAACGTCCTGACTTTC
TRBJ1-1,-,TRBV7-2,TRBD1,CASSPGGGTEAFF,TGTGCCAGCAGTCCAGGGGGCGGCACTGAAGCTTTCTTT
TRBJ2-7,few,TRBV2,-,CASSEFEMTYEQYF,TGTGCCAGCAGTGAATTTGAGATGACCTACGAGCAGTACTTC
TRBJ2-1,-,TRBV4-2,TRBD2,CASSQDLAGGPSYNEQFF,TGTGCCAGCAGCCAAGACCTAGCGGGGGGGCCTTCGTACAATGAGCAGTTCTTC
TRBJ2-3,few,TRBV5-1,TRBD2,CASSVGLAGGPYTDTQYF,TGCGCCAGCAGCGTGGGACTAGCGGGGGGGCCGTATACAGATACGCAGTATTTT
TRBJ1-1,-,TRBV19,TRBD1,CASRDRGKNTEAFF,TGTGCCAGTAGGGACAGGGGGAAGAACACTGAAGCTTTCTTT
TRBJ2-3,-,TRBV6-1,TRBD2,CASRLAGGLDTQYF,TGTGCCAGCAGGCTAGCGGGGGGGCTCGATACGCAGTATTTT
TRBJ1-1,few,TRBV5-6,-,CASSLTGYTEAFF,TGTGCCAGCAGCTTGACCGGTTACACTGAAGCTTTCTTT
TRBJ1-5,-,TRBV19,-,CASSLVPNQPQHF,TGTGCCAGTAGTCTCGTCCCCAATCAGCCCCAGCATTTT
TRBJ1-5,few,TRBV5-4,TRBD1,CASSRGQGDNQPQHF,TGTGCCAGCAGCCGAGGACAGGGGGACAATCAGCCCCAGCATTTT
TRBJ1-1,many,TRBV25-1,-,CASRRGNTEAFF,TGTGCCAGCAGACGGGGGAACACTGAAGCTTTCTTT
TRBJ2-2,-,TRBV30,-,CAWSRRVGGPTGELFF,TGTGCCTGGAGTCGACGGGTGGGGGGGCCCACCGGGGAGCTGTTTTTT
TRBJ1-4,-,TRBV5-1,-,CASSPGSRVDEKLFF,TGCGCCAGCAGCCCGGGGTCTCGGGTTGATGAAAAACTGTTTTTT
TRBJ2-7,few,TRBV7-8,-,CASSLRRFPALHEQYF,TGTGCCAGCAGCTTGCGGAGGTTCCCGGCTCTCCACGAGCAGTACTTC
TRBJ2-1,few,TRBV28,TRBD1,CASNRRLDRGNEQFF,TGTGCCAGCAACAGGCGTTTGGACAGGGGTAATGAGCAGTTCTTC
TRBJ1-2,-,TRBV7-2,-,CASSLGPTQGNGYTF,TGTGCCAGCAGCCTAGGGCCTACGCAGGGGAATGGCTACACCTTC
TRBJ2-7,-,TRBV30,-,CAWNTGISSEQYF,TGTGCCTGGAATACAGGGATAAGTAGCGAGCAGTACTTC
TRBJ2-7,-,TRBV30,TRBD1,CAWSEGALRDEQYF,TGTGCCTGGAGTGAGGGGGCCCTACGGGACGAGCAGTACTTC
TRBJ2-3,-,TRBV14,TRBD2,CASSQEASGGRDTQYF,TGTGCCAGCAGCCAAGAAGCCAGCGGGGGCAGGGATACGCAGTATTTT
TRBJ1-5,-,TRBV19,-,CASSSRPGPQHF,TGTGCCAGTAGTTCCAGACCGGGGCCCCAGCATTTT
TRBJ1-2,-,TRBV19,TRBD1,CASSIGRGLGYTF,TGTGCCAGTAGTATTGGCAGGGGGCTCGGCTACACCTTC
TRBJ2-7,-,TRBV7-2,TRBD1,CASSGQGSDEQYF,TGTGCCAGCAGCGGACAGGGCTCGGACGAGCAGTACTTC
TRBJ1-1,-,TRBV7-6,TRBD1,CASSLRTGLMHTEAFF,TGTGCCAGCAGCCTGAGGACAGGGCTCATGCACACTGAAGCTTTCTTT
TRBJ1-2,-,TRBV6-6,-,CASSYSGGYGYTF,TGTGCCAGCAGTTACTCAGGGGGCTATGGCTACACCTTC